A single sample is the source of the 21 T cell receptor beta chains below, sequenced in a study of T cell responses to AZD1222 COVID-19 vaccine. The table came from immunoSEQ multiplex PCR; TCRdb's copy has only in-frame clones and leaves some out. Of some 120,000 clones listed, roughly 88% are singletons. The specimen comprised peripheral blood, sampled on day 0 of AZD1222 vaccination. The receptors shown here come from an adult in good health.

This clone was seen a single time. The V gene is TRBV7-2, the J gene TRBJ2-3; D not resolved. The germline V gene encodes CDR1 SGHTA and CDR2 FQGNSA. Trimming removed 2 bases at V and 1 base at J, with 7 bases between. The CDR3 covers 14 residues. For the CDR3, the DNA is TGTGCCAGCAGCTTAATTTTTGGCACAGATACGCAGTATTTT. Translation gives CASSLIFGTDTQYF.

The chain joins TRBV5-1 to TRBJ1-1, with 8 bases identical to TRBD1. This CDR3 is built from 14 residues. V shed 4 bases and J 3 bases; nucleotides not matched to a gene: 5. CDR1 and CDR2 from the germline V gene are SGHRS and YFSETQ. CDR3 protein: CASSTRTGHTEAFF. CDR3 coding DNA: TGCGCCAGCAGCACAAGGACAGGGCACACTGAAGCTTTCTTT.

This sequence joins TRBV24-1 and TRBJ2-5; TRBD1 aligns across 8 bases. The germline V gene encodes CDR1 KGHDR and CDR2 SFDVKD. CDR3 length equals 15 residues. With 3 bases clipped from V and 5 bases from J, the junction kept 7 bases outside the gene matches. This CDR3 is CATSDDGTGLETQYF. Written as DNA, the CDR3 is TGTGCCACCAGTGATGACGGGACAGGTTTGGAGACCCAGTACTTC.

To note about this clone: The junction differs from germline at one of its ends, possibly a read error. The V call is TRBV7-7, the J call TRBJ2-1; TRBD1 matches at 9 bases. Germline-derived CDR1 and CDR2 are SSHAT and FNYEAQ (reference sequence). This CDR3 contains 18 residues. The CDR3 loop reads CASSLAMWGQGSYNEQFF. CDR3 nucleotide sequence: TGTGCTAGCAGCTTAGCAATGTGGGGACAGGGATCGTACAATGAGCAGTTCTTC. Together with reference TRBV7-7 and TRBJ2-1, the CDR3 gives the full variable domain: GAGVSQSPRYKVTKRGQDVTLRCDPISSHATLYWYQQALGQGPEFLTYFNYEAQPDKSGLPSDRFSAERPEGSISTLTIQRTEQRDSAMYRCASSLAMWGQGSYNEQFFGPGTRLTVL.

This clone was observed a handful of times. This chain joins TRBV5-8 and TRBJ2-2; 8 positions match TRBD1. CDR1 is SGHTS, CDR2 YDEGEE, per germline. The junction had 13 bases not matched to a gene; V was cut back by 9 bases and J by 3 bases. CDR3 length: 16 amino acids. CDR3 in DNA: TGTGCCACCGGGACAGGATCCGGGGGTTACACCGGGGAGCTGTTTTTT. Translation gives CATGTGSGGYTGELFF.

This clone was counted a single time. V usage is TRBV3-1 (or the pseudogene TRBV3-2) and J usage is TRBJ2-3; D might be TRBD2 (5 bases). The germline CDR1 and CDR2 sequences are LGHDT and YNNKEL (reference sequence). V shed 0 bases and J shed 8 bases, with 15 bases lying between them. The CDR3 runs 15 residues. In nucleotides, the CDR3 is TGTGCCAGCAGCCAAGATGACCGGGGTTGGGGTACGCAGTATTTT. It is translated as CASSQDDRGWGTQYF.

This chain links TRBV4-2 with TRBJ1-1, with TRBD1 matching over 11 bases. The germline V gene encodes CDR1 LGHNA and CDR2 YNFKEQ. V was pared by 0 bases and J by 6 bases, with 12 bases of the junction left unmatched. The length of the CDR3 is 18 residues. CDR3 sequence: CASSQDFRDRGFSAEAFF. The CDR3 DNA is TGTGCCAGCAGCCAAGATTTCCGGGACAGGGGGTTTAGCGCTGAAGCTTTCTTT.

The chain recombines TRBV7-9 with TRBJ1-3, with D perhaps TRBD1 (5 bases). The V and J ends lost 2 bases and 8 bases respectively, with 13 bases between them. The CDR3 loop spans 14 amino acids. In germline, CDR1 is SEHNR, CDR2 FQNEAQ (reference sequence). In nucleotides, the CDR3 is TGTGCCAGCAGCTTACGGGGCTCCGTGGACACCATATATTTT. Its translation is CASSLRGSVDTIYF.

The V gene is TRBV4-1, the J gene TRBJ1-3; no clear D gene. Germline V lookup: CDR1 MGHRA, CDR2 YSYEKL. The CDR3 runs 15 residues. V was shortened by 1 base and J by 6 bases, with 13 bases between the two germline ends. CDR3 coding DNA: TGCGCCAGCAGCCAAGGGTACACCGGGGTAAACACCATATATTTT. This sequence encodes CASSQGYTGVNTIYF.

The J gene is TRBJ2-2, the V gene TRBV27, with 7 bases identical to TRBD2. The germline V gene has CDR1 MNHEY and CDR2 SMNVEV (reference sequence). This CDR3 is built from 16 residues. The junction had 4 bases not matched to a gene; V was cut back by 1 base and J by 2 bases. The CDR3 loop is CASSLFASGNTGELFF. The CDR3 region has the DNA TGTGCCAGCAGTTTATTCGCTAGCGGTAACACCGGGGAGCTGTTTTTT.

CDR3 DNA sequence: TGTGCCAGCAGCCTGCAGTGGGGATTGGCTAATGAAAAACTGTTTTTT. It is translated as CASSLQWGLANEKLFF. This chain uses TRBV7-2 with TRBJ1-4; D not resolved. Per the germline V gene, CDR1 is SGHTA and CDR2 is FQGNSA. This CDR3 comprises 16 residues. V was clipped by 5 bases and J by 3 bases, with 16 bases between them.

The CDR3 region has the DNA TGTGCCAGCAGTATTGGACAGGGCCAAGAGACCCAGTACTTC. This sequence encodes CASSIGQGQETQYF. V gene TRBV6-5 combines with J gene TRBJ2-5, with 8 bases aligning to TRBD1. Losses at the gene ends were 5 bases for V and 1 base for J; bases not matched to a gene: 3. In germline, CDR1 is MNHEY, CDR2 SVGAGI. The CDR3 is made up of 14 amino acids.

The chain couples TRBV7-9 to TRBJ1-1; the match to TRBD1 covers 7 bases. CDR1 is SEHNR and CDR2 is FQNEAQ in the germline V gene (reference sequence). This CDR3 contains 13 residues. V was clipped by 7 bases and J by 6 bases; unmatched bases: 8. The DNA of the CDR3 is TGTGCCAGCACCCACCAGGGGGGGCCTGAAGCTTTCTTT. Its translation: CASTHQGGPEAFF.

The CDR3 DNA reads as TGTGCCAGCGGGACTAGCATGGATGAGCAGTTCTTC. It yields the protein CASGTSMDEQFF. This chain connects TRBV27 to TRBJ2-1, with 9 bases lining up with TRBD2. V was pared by 8 bases and J by 8 bases, with 4 bases of the junction left unmatched. The CDR3 extends over 12 amino acids. Germline CDR1 MNHEY, CDR2 SMNVEV (reference sequence).

The chain is built from TRBV2 and TRBJ2-3, with D perhaps matching TRBD1 or TRBD2 (5 bases each). The CDR3 consists of 12 residues. The V and J ends lost 8 bases and 4 bases respectively, with 10 bases between them. Germline CDR1 is SNHLY and CDR2 is FYNNEI. The CDR3 DNA reads as TGTGCCAGCGAAGGGACGTCAGATACGCAGTATTTT. Its translation: CASEGTSDTQYF. The whole variable domain, filled in from reference TRBV2 and TRBJ2-3, reads EPEVTQTPSHQVTQMGQEVILRCVPISNHLYFYWYRQILGQKVEFLVSFYNNEISEKSEIFDDQFSVERPDGSNFTLKIRSTKLEDSAMYFCASEGTSDTQYFGPGTRLTVL.

The rearrangement links TRBV7-2 to TRBJ2-2, with D perhaps TRBD1 (5 bases). The CDR3 totals 16 residues. With 2 bases removed from V and 3 bases from J, the gap between germline ends came to 13 bases. In germline, CDR1 is SGHTA, CDR2 FQGNSA. The DNA of the CDR3 is TGTGCCAGCAGCTTACGACCAGGGCTAGACACCGGGGAGCTGTTTTTT. This encodes CASSLRPGLDTGELFF.

V and J are TRBV7-2 and TRBJ2-4, with a possible D match to TRBD1 (5 bases). This CDR3 has 14 residues. Germline-derived CDR1 and CDR2 are SGHTA and FQGNSA. Trimming pared 5 bases from V and 6 bases from J, leaving 14 bases between. The CDR3 nucleotides read TGTGCCAGCAGCCCCCACCAGGGTGGAAACATTCAGTACTTC. It yields the protein CASSPHQGGNIQYF. The variable domain in full, completed from reference TRBV7-2 and TRBJ2-4, reads GAGVSQSPSNKVTEKGKDVELRCDPISGHTALYWYRQSLGQGLEFLIYFQGNSAPDKSGLPSDRFSAERTGGSVSTLTIQRTQQEDSAVYLCASSPHQGGNIQYFGAGTRLSVL.

This clone was counted a few times. The chain recombines TRBV12-3 or TRBV12-4 with TRBJ1-1, with unresolved D. Trimming removed 6 bases from V and 0 bases from J, with 8 bases in between. This CDR3 contains 13 residues. The CDR3 coding sequence is TGTGCCAGCAGGGACCGTCTGAACACTGAAGCTTTCTTT. Translated, it gives CASRDRLNTEAFF.

The chain combines TRBV16 with TRBJ1-2; D may be TRBD1 (5 bases). The V end was cut by 4 bases, the J end by 5 bases, with 14 bases between. There are 14 residues in the CDR3. In germline, CDR1 is KGHSY, CDR2 FQNENV. The CDR3 protein is CASSRDSRAYGYTF. The CDR3 DNA reads TGTGCCAGCAGCCGAGACAGCAGAGCTTATGGCTACACCTTC.

This chain connects TRBV28 to TRBJ2-5, with a tentative D call TRBD2 (5 bases). The V and J ends lost 4 bases and 3 bases respectively, with 12 bases between them. Germline V gene sequence: CDR1 MDHEN, CDR2 SYDVKM. There are 14 residues in the CDR3. The chain's CDR3 is CASSWPGMKETQYF. The CDR3, as DNA: TGTGCCAGCAGTTGGCCCGGGATGAAAGAGACCCAGTACTTC.

This clone came up once. The chain combines TRBV24-1 with TRBJ1-6, with 7 bases matching TRBD1. V lost 1 base, J lost 15 bases, and 2 bases stayed unmatched. The CDR3 runs 12 residues. From germline, CDR1 is KGHDR and CDR2 SFDVKD. The CDR3 is CATSDFGQVLHF. The CDR3, as DNA: TGTGCCACCAGTGATTTTGGACAGGTCCTCCACTTT.